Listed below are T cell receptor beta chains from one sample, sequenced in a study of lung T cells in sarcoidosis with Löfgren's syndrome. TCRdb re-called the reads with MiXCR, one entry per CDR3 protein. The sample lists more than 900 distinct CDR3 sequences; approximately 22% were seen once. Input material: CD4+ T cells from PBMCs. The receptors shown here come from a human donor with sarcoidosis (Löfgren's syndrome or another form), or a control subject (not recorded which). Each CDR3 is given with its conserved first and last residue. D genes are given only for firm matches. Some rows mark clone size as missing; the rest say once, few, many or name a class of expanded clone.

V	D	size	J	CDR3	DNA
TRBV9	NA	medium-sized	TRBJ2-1	CASSVAGSYDEQFF	TGTGCCAGCAGCGTAGCCGGGAGTTACGATGAGCAGTTCTTC
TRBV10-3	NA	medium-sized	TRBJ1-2	CATRDRDNYGYTF	TGTGCCACCCGGGACCGAGATAACTATGGCTACACCTTC
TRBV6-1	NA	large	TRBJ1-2	CASSRTEANYGYTF	TGTGCCAGCAGTCGGACCGAAGCTAACTATGGCTACACCTTC
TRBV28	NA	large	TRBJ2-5	CASIRDRRIGTQYF	TGTGCCAGCATCCGGGACCGACGGATTGGAACCCAGTACTTC
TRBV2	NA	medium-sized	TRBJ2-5	CASSEMGVGETQYF	TGTGCCAGCAGTGAAATGGGGGTTGGAGAGACCCAGTACTTC
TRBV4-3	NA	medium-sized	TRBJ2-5	CASSHTDGQETQYF	TGCGCCAGCAGCCACACGGACGGTCAAGAGACCCAGTACTTC
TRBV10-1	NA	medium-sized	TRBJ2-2	CATKSQDSHTGELFF	TGCGCCACCAAATCCCAGGACTCCCACACCGGGGAGCTGTTTTTT
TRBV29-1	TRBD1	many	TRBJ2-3	CSVEQGAGDTQYF	TGCAGCGTCGAACAGGGGGCAGGGGATACGCAGTATTTT
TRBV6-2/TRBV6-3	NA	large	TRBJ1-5	CASSSLGNQPQHF	TGTGCCAGCAGTTCCCTAGGGAATCAGCCCCAGCATTTT
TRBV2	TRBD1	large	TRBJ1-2	CASAGTGLGYTF	TGTGCCAGCGCCGGGACAGGTCTTGGCTACACCTTC
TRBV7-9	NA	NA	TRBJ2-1	CASSLVAGEQFF	TGTGCCAGCAGCTTAGTGGCGGGTGAGCAGTTCTTC
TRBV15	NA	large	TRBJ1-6	CATSRGPVGSNSPLHF	TGTGCCACCAGCAGAGGCCCCGTCGGTAGTAATTCACCCCTCCACTTT
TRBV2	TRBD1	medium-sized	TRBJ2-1	CASSRGQGTEQFF	TGTGCCAGCAGCCGCGGACAGGGTACTGAGCAGTTCTTC
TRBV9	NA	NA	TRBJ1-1	CASSASASVTGEAFF	TGTGCCAGCAGCGCCTCAGCGTCTGTCACGGGGGAAGCTTTCTTT
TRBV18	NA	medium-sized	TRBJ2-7	CASSPGDISYEQYF	TGTGCCAGCTCACCGGGAGACATCAGCTACGAGCAGTACTTC
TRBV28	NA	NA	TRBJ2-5	CASRGQVGTQYF	TGTGCCAGCAGAGGCCAAGTTGGGACCCAGTACTTC
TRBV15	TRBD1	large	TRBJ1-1	CATARDRGEAFF	TGTGCCACGGCGAGGGACAGGGGTGAAGCTTTCTTT
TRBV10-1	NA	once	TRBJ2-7	CASSNPDIVYEQYF	TGCGCCAGCAGCAACCCCGACATAGTGTACGAGCAGTACTTC
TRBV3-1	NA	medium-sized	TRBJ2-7	CASRPFTGSYEQYF	TGTGCCAGCAGGCCTTTTACAGGGTCGTACGAGCAGTACTTC